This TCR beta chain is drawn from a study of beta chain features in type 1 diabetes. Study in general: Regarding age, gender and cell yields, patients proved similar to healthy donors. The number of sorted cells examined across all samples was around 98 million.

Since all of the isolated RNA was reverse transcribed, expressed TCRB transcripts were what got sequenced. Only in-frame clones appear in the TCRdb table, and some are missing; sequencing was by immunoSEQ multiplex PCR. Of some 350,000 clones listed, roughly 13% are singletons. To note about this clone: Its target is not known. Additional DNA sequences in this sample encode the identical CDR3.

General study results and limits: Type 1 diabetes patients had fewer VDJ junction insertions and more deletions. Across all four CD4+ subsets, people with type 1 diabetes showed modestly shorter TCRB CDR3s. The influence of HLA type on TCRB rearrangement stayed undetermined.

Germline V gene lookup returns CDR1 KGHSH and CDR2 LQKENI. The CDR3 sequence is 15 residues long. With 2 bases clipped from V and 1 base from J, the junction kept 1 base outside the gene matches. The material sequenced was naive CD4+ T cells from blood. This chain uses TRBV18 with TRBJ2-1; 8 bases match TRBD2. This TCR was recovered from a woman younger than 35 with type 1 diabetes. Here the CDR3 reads CASSPTSGSYNEQFF. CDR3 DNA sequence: TGTGCCAGCTCACCAACTAGCGGTTCCTACAATGAGCAGTTCTTC.